The 32 T cell receptor beta chains reported below all come from one sample, sequenced in a study of regulatory T cells in long-lasting Graves disease. Both iRepertoire HTBI primers and Arm-PCR of CDR3 regions were used to build the TCR beta libraries. TCRdb analysed the multiplex PCR reads with MiXCR anew, one entry per CDR3 protein. This sample has about 330,000 distinct CDR3 sequences, with around 15% found just once. Specified time point: newly diagnosed GD, antithyroid drugs for less than 3 months. PBMC RNA served as the TCR library source. The same specimen was also included in a second study, on T cells in Graves' hyperthyroidism and ophthalmopathy.

The source was peripheral blood mononuclear cells (PBMCs), collected at new diagnosis, from a patient treated with antithyroid drugs. The receptors were sampled from a woman aged 18-29 years with Graves disease.

This clonotype came up a few times. With only one base between it and a far larger clone, this is likely a read error. This chain links TRBV18 with TRBJ2-1; the match to TRBD2 covers 9 bases. The J call is doubtful: the DNA matches TRBJ2-5 better. CDR3 length: 15 amino acids. The germline V gene has CDR1 KGHSH and CDR2 LQKENI. CDR3 in amino acids: CASPPTSGDQETQYF. The CDR3 DNA reads as TGTGCCAGCCCACCGACTAGCGGCGACCAAGAGACCCAGTACTTC.

V is TRBV7-8 and J is TRBJ2-4; 7 nucleotides align to TRBD1. Germline lookup yields CDR1 SGHVS and CDR2 FQNEAQ. This CDR3 is built from 17 residues. Trimming cost V 5 bases and J 8 bases; bases outside gene matches: 18. CDR3: CASSPHRGLFPRDIQYF. For the CDR3, the DNA is TGTGCCAGCAGCCCCCACAGGGGCCTATTTCCGAGGGACATTCAGTACTTC.

The chain uses TRBV7-8 and TRBJ2-7; 8 bases are shared with TRBD1. V dropped 3 bases and J dropped 3; count of bases not matched to a gene: 7. Germline V gene sequence: CDR1 SGHVS, CDR2 FQNEAQ. The CDR3 is made up of 15 amino acids. The CDR3 here is CASSFTGQGFYEQYF. In nucleotides, the CDR3 is TGTGCCAGCAGCTTCACTGGACAGGGCTTCTACGAGCAGTACTTC.

This clonotype was detected only a few times. A far larger clone is off by one base, so a read error is likely. V is TRBV6-2 or TRBV6-3 and J is TRBJ2-6, with D perhaps matching TRBD1 (5 bases). Germline CDR1 MNHEY, CDR2 SVGEGT. The CDR3 extends over 16 amino acids. The CDR3 reads CAGSSRQRSGANVLTF. The CDR3, as DNA: TGTGCCGGCAGTTCGAGACAGCGCTCTGGGGCCAACGTCCTGACTTTC.

This clonotype appeared a few times. The rearrangement uses TRBV11-2 and TRBJ2-7, with D uncertain. The CDR3 is 14 residues long. Trimming removed 3 bases at V and 2 bases at J, with 11 bases between. The germline CDR1 and CDR2 sequences are SGHAT and FQNNGV. CDR3 DNA: TGTGCCAGCAGCTTGAAGCGTCTAACCTACGAGCAGTACTTC. Its protein product is CASSLKRLTYEQYF.

This clonotype was picked up many times. The chain uses TRBV4-1 and TRBJ2-3; D possibly corresponds to TRBD2 (5 bases). Trimming removed 0 bases at V and 1 base at J, with 8 bases between. The CDR3 consists of 15 residues. CDR1 is MGHRA and CDR2 is YSYEKL in the germline V gene. CDR3 in amino acids: CASSQERARTDTQYF. The CDR3 DNA reads as TGCGCCAGCAGCCAAGAGAGGGCCCGCACAGATACGCAGTATTTT.

This clonotype was seen a handful of times. For the CDR3, the DNA is TGCGCCAGCAGCCCGCAGGGGTATAATGAAAAACTGTTTTTT. It specifies CASSPQGYNEKLFF. The J gene is TRBJ1-4, the V gene TRBV5-1; D might be TRBD1 (6 bases). The V gene's germline CDR1 is SGHRS and CDR2 YFSETQ. The CDR3 consists of 14 residues. Trimming took off 4 bases at V and 4 bases at J, with 11 bases between the two ends.

J is TRBJ1-2 and V is TRBV29-1, with TRBD1 matching over 10 bases. CDR1 and CDR2 (germline): SQVTM, ANQGSEA. J was trimmed by 3 bases and V by 8 bases; bases with no gene match: 9. CDR3 length equals 14 residues. The CDR3 loop is CSSEGGTGDYGYTF. As DNA, the CDR3 is TGCAGCTCCGAGGGGGGGACAGGGGACTATGGCTACACCTTC.

This clonotype was detected many times. The chain recombines TRBV3-1 with TRBJ2-7, with no clear D. Germline V gene lookup returns CDR1 LGHDT and CDR2 YNNKEL (reference sequence). The CDR3 has 11 residues. Deletions cut 4 bases from V and 6 bases from J, with 7 bases between. CDR3 sequence (DNA): TGTGCCAGCAGCCGCGGCGGCGAGCAGTACTTC. Encoded protein: CASSRGGEQYF.

This clonotype was seen many times. The gene calls are TRBV28 and TRBJ2-1; D could derive from TRBD1 or TRBD2 (5 bases each). Germline CDR1 reads MDHEN; CDR2 reads SYDVKM. The CDR3 consists of 15 residues. V dropped 6 bases and J dropped 10 bases, with 22 bases sitting between them. The CDR3 is CASRVLGVSRGEQFF. CDR3 coding DNA: TGTGCCAGCAGAGTTTTGGGGGTATCCCGAGGGGAGCAGTTCTTC.

The J gene is TRBJ2-1, the V gene TRBV9; tentatively, D is TRBD1 or TRBD2 (5 bases each). The ends were cut back, 3 bases at V and 4 bases at J, with 17 bases in the middle. CDR3 size: 16 residues. CDR1 SGDLS and CDR2 YYNGEE come from the germline V gene. The CDR3 bases are TGTGCCAGCAGCGACCTAACCGGGACGGTGTACAATGAGCAGTTCTTC. As protein: CASSDLTGTVYNEQFF.

This clonotype has just a few counts. No conserved phenylalanine or tryptophan is present at the end of the CDR3, so a read error is the likely explanation. The rearrangement links TRBV18 to TRBJ2-6; D remains unclear. The germline V gene has CDR1 KGHSH and CDR2 LQKENI. The V gene lost 3 bases and the J gene lost 0 bases, with 6 bases spanning the gap. CDR3 length equals 15 residues. The CDR3 DNA follows: TGTGCCAGCTCACCGGCTCACTCTGGGGCCAACGTCCTGACTTCC. Amino acids: CASSPAHSGANVLTS.

This rearrangement joins TRBV6-1 to TRBJ1-4; D call uncertain. The V gene's germline CDR1 is MNHNS and CDR2 SASEGT. The CDR3 runs 15 residues. The germline V and J ends were trimmed by 8 bases and 0 bases, with 13 bases remaining between them. This CDR3 is CASGPGDATNEKLFF. The CDR3, as DNA: TGTGCCAGCGGGCCCGGAGATGCAACTAATGAAAAACTGTTTTTT.

This chain joins TRBV3-1 and TRBJ2-3; 12 bases are a match to TRBD2. This CDR3 has 18 amino acids. V shed 0 bases and J 3 bases; nucleotides not matched to a gene: 7. The V gene's germline CDR1 is LGHDT and CDR2 YNNKEL (reference sequence). CDR3: CASSQDSGLAGGTDTQYF. The CDR3, as DNA: TGTGCCAGCAGCCAAGATTCGGGACTAGCGGGTGGTACAGATACGCAGTATTTT.

This clonotype was recorded at least ten times. The chain recombines TRBV7-3 with TRBJ2-7; 7 bases match TRBD1. J gave up 0 bases and V 5 bases, and 7 bases lay outside the gene matches. There are 15 residues in the CDR3. Looked up from germline, CDR1 is SGHTA and CDR2 is FQGTGA. This CDR3 reads CASSPTGTDSYEQYF. CDR3 nucleotide sequence: TGTGCCAGCAGCCCCACCGGGACAGACTCCTACGAGCAGTACTTC. Complete variable domain (other parts from reference TRBV7-3 and TRBJ2-7): GAGVSQTPSNKVTEKGKYVELRCDPISGHTALYWYRQSLGQGPEFLIYFQGTGAADDSGLPNDRFFAVRPEGSVSTLKIQRTERGDSAVYLCASSPTGTDSYEQYFGPGTRLTVT.

This clonotype occurred a few times. The rearrangement uses TRBV4-1 and TRBJ1-5; tentatively, D is TRBD1 (5 bases). CDR1 MGHRA and CDR2 YSYEKL come from the germline V gene. V lost 2 bases to trimming and J lost 7 bases, with 12 bases between them. The CDR3 loop spans 14 amino acids. CDR3 residues: CASSQPGANQPQHF. Written as DNA, the CDR3 is TGCGCCAGCAGCCAACCTGGGGCAAACCAGCCCCAGCATTTT.

The table lists this clonotype with many counts. The chain has TRBV7-9 and TRBJ1-1; D uncertain. V was trimmed by 4 bases and J by 11 bases, leaving 11 bases between them. CDR3 size: 11 residues. In germline, CDR1 is SEHNR, CDR2 FQNEAQ (reference sequence). The DNA for the CDR3 is TGTGCCAGCAGCTCGATGGGTCGGGCTTTCTTT. Translation: CASSSMGRAFF.

There are many counts of this clonotype. J is TRBJ2-5 and V is TRBV18; 9 nucleotides match TRBD1. The germline V gene encodes CDR1 KGHSH and CDR2 LQKENI. The CDR3 covers 12 residues. V shed 6 bases and J 7 bases; nucleotides not matched to a gene: 3. In DNA, the CDR3 is TGTGCCAGCTCTCAGGACAGGGGGACCCAGTACTTC. Protein product: CASSQDRGTQYF.

This chain joins TRBV6-2 or TRBV6-3 and TRBJ2-1; no firm D call. This CDR3 is 15 amino acids long. CDR1 is MNHEY and CDR2 is SVGEGT in the germline V gene. V was pared by 3 bases and J by 0 bases, with 9 bases between. CDR3 sequence (DNA): TGTGCCAGCAGTTATTCTCCAAGCTCCTACAATGAGCAGTTCTTC. Translating it yields CASSYSPSSYNEQFF.

At least ten counts were recorded for this clonotype. CDR3 protein: CASANRGRGGPNNEQFF. Written as DNA, the CDR3 is TGTGCCAGCGCTAACCGTGGGCGGGGGGGACCCAACAATGAGCAGTTCTTC. The V gene is TRBV28, the J gene TRBJ2-5, with 9 positions matching TRBD2. The assigned J gene may be wrong: the sequence end matches TRBJ2-1 better. From germline, CDR1 is MDHEN and CDR2 SYDVKM. This CDR3 is built from 17 residues.

In this sample, this clonotype turned up many times. The chain links TRBV18 to TRBJ2-4; TRBD1 agrees at 7 bases. V dropped 6 bases and J dropped 6; count of bases not matched to a gene: 11. The CDR3 length is 15 residues. Germline CDR1 is KGHSH and CDR2 is LQKENI. CDR3 sequence (DNA): TGTGCCAGCTCCATCAACAGGGGTTCGCCAAACATTCAGTACTTC. This sequence encodes CASSINRGSPNIQYF.

This clonotype was recorded at least ten times. This chain joins TRBV3-1 and TRBJ2-5, with no clear D. The V end lost 4 bases, the J end lost 6 bases, and 12 bases lay between the germline ends. The CDR3 runs to 13 residues. The V gene's germline CDR1 is LGHDT and CDR2 YNNKEL (reference sequence). CDR3 residues: CASSLGIAKTQYF. In nucleotides, the CDR3 is TGTGCCAGCAGCCTAGGAATCGCGAAGACCCAGTACTTC.

This clonotype was picked up many times. The chain joins TRBV5-5 to TRBJ2-3; D is unresolved. The germline V gene has CDR1 SGHKS and CDR2 YYEKEE (reference sequence). Trimming removed 2 bases at V and 6 bases at J, with 7 bases between. CDR3 size: 12 residues. CDR3 protein: CASSFLGDTQYF. For the CDR3, the DNA is TGTGCCAGCAGCTTTCTCGGGGATACGCAGTATTTT.

This clonotype was counted ten times or more. This chain links TRBV11-2 with TRBJ1-4; D is uncertain. The CDR3 contains 15 residues. The V end was cut by 4 bases, the J end by 8 bases, with 17 bases between. Germline CDR1 reads SGHAT; CDR2 reads FQNNGV. CDR3 in amino acids: CASSSRWGEEEKLFF. DNA of the CDR3: TGTGCCAGCAGCTCCAGGTGGGGAGAGGAGGAAAAACTGTTTTTT.

This clonotype was observed a handful of times. The chain joins TRBV6-1 to TRBJ2-1; D gene ambiguous. This CDR3 is 15 amino acids long. V lost 2 bases, J lost 1 base, and 9 bases lay in between. Germline V CDR1 and CDR2: MNHNS, SASEGT. In nucleotides, the CDR3 is TGTGCCAGCAGTGAATTAAGTGGGTCCTACAATGAGCAGTTCTTC. Protein: CASSELSGSYNEQFF.

The table lists this clonotype with many counts. J is TRBJ2-5 and V is TRBV10-2; the D gene is possibly TRBD1 (5 bases). This CDR3 has 15 amino acids. Germline CDR1 WSHSY, CDR2 SAAADI. With 4 bases removed from V and 5 bases from J, the gap between germline ends came to 17 bases. In nucleotides, the CDR3 is TGCGCCAGCAGTGGGCCGTTAGGACAAGGGGAGACCCAGTACTTC. As protein: CASSGPLGQGETQYF.

This clonotype appeared a few times. Possible read error: a much larger clone is one base away. The V gene is TRBV11-2, the J gene TRBJ2-5; D is possibly TRBD1 or TRBD2 (5 bases each). This CDR3 is built from 14 residues. Germline V gene sequence: CDR1 SGHAT, CDR2 FQNNGV. The CDR3 here is CASSFYRGQEPQYF. CDR3 in DNA: TGTGCCAGCAGCTTCTACCGGGGCCAAGAGCCCCAGTACTTC.

The chain recombines TRBV6-6 with TRBJ2-5, with no clear D. The V end was cut by 0 bases, the J end by 3 bases, with 14 bases between. From germline, CDR1 is MNHNY and CDR2 SVGAGI (reference sequence). CDR3 size: 16 residues. CDR3 DNA sequence: TGTGCCAGCAGTTACTCGATTTTGGTGGGAAAAGAGACCCAGTACTTC. It encodes CASSYSILVGKETQYF.

This clonotype has more than one count but fewer than ten. V and J are TRBV9 and TRBJ2-6, with D perhaps matching TRBD2 (5 bases). Germline-derived CDR1 and CDR2 are SGDLS and YYNGEE. Trimming removed 3 bases at V and 0 bases at J, with 25 bases between. The CDR3 covers 21 residues. The CDR3 DNA is TGTGCCAGCAGCGCCGGAGGTTTGAGTTGGACCCATACCTCTGGGGCCAACGTCCTGACTTTC. It yields the protein CASSAGGLSWTHTSGANVLTF.

This clonotype occurred many times. The chain combines TRBV6-1 with TRBJ2-3; D unresolved. Deletions cut 7 bases from V and 2 bases from J, with 10 bases between. The V gene's germline CDR1 is MNHNS and CDR2 SASEGT. This CDR3 contains 13 residues. The CDR3, as DNA: TGTGCCAGCATGGCCCCCAACACAGATACGCAGTATTTT. Its protein is CASMAPNTDTQYF.

Remarks on this clonotype: A read error may produce the germline difference seen at one junction end. The J gene is TRBJ1-6, the V gene TRBV6-1; possible D gene TRBD1, 6 bases. CDR1 is MNHNS and CDR2 is SASEGT in the germline V gene. CDR3 size: 15 residues. The CDR3 nucleotides are TGTGCCAGCAGTGAACTAGGCAGGGGCTATTCACCCCTCTACTTT. Protein product: CASSELGRGYSPLYF.

This chain connects TRBV5-1 to TRBJ1-4, with D perhaps matching TRBD1 (6 bases). CDR1 and CDR2 from the germline V gene are SGHRS and YFSETQ. Trimming pared 0 bases from V and 0 bases from J, leaving 15 bases between. This CDR3 region has 18 residues. CDR3 protein: CASSLDRVRSATNEKLFF. Written as DNA, the CDR3 is TGCGCCAGCAGCTTGGACAGGGTGCGATCAGCAACTAATGAAAAACTGTTTTTT.